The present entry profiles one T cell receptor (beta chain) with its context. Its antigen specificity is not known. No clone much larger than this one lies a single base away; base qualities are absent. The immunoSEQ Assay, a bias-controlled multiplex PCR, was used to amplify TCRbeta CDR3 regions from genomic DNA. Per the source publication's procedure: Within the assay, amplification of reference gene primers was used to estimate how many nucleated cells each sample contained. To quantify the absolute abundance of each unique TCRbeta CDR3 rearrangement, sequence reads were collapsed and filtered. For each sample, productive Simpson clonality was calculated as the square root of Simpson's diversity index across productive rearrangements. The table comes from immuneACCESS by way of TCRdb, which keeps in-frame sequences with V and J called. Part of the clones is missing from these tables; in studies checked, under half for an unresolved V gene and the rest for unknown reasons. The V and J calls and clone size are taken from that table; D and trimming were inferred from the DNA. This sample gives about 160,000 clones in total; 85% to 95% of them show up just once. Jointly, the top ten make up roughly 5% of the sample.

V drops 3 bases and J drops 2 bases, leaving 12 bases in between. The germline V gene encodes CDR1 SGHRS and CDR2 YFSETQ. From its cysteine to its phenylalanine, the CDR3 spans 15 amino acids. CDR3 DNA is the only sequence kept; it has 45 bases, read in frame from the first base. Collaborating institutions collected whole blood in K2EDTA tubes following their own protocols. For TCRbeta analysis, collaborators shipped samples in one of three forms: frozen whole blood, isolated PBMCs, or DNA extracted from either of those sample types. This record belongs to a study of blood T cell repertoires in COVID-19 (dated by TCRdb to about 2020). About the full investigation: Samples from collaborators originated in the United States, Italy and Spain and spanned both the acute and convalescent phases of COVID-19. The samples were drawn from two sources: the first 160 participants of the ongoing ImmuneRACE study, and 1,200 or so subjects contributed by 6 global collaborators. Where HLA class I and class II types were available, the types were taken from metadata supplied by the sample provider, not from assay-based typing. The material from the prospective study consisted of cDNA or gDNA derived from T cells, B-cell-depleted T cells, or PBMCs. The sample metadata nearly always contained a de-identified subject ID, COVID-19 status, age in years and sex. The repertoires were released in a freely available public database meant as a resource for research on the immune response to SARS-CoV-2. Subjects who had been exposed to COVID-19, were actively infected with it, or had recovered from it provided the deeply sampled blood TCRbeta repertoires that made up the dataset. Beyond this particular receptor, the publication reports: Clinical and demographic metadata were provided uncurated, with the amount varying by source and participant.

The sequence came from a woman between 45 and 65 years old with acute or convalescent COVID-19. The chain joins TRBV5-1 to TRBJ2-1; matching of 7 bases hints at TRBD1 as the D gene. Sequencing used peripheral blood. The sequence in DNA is TGCGCCAGCAGCTCGACAGGGAGGCCCTACAATGAGCAGTTCTTC. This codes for CASSSTGRPYNEQFF.